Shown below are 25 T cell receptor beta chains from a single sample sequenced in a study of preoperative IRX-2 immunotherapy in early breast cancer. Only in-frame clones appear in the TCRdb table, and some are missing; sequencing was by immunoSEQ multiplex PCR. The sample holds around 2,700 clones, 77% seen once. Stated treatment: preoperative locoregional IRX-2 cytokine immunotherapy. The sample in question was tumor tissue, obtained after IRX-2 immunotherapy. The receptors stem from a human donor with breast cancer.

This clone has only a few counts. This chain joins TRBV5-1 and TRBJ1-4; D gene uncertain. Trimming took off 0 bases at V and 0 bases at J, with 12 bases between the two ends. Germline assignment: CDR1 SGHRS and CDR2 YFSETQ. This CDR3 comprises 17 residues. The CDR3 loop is CASSLAMGSATNEKLFF. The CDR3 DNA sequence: TGCGCCAGCAGCTTGGCCATGGGGTCGGCAACTAATGAAAAACTGTTTTTT.

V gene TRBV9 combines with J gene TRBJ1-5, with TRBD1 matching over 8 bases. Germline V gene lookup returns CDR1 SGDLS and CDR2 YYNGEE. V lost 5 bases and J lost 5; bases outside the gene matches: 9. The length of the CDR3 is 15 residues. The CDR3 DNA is TGTGCCAGCAGTGAGGGCAGGGGGCGATATCAGCCCCAGCATTTT. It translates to CASSEGRGRYQPQHF. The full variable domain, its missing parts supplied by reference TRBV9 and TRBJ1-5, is DSGVTQTPKHLITATGQRVTLRCSPRSGDLSVYWYQQSLDQGLQFLIQYYNGEERAKGNILERFSAQQFPDLHSELNLSSLELGDSALYFCASSEGRGRYQPQHFGDGTRLSIL.

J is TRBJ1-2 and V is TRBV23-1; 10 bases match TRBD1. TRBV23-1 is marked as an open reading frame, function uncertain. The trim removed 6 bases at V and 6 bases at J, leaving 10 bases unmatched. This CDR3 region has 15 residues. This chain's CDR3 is CASRHTEDRGHGYTF. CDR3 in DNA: TGCGCCAGCAGACACACAGAAGACAGGGGGCATGGCTACACCTTC.

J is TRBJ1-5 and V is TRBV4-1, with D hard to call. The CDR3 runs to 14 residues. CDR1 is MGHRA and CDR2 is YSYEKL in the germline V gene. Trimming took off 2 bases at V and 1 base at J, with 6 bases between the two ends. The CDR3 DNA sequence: TGCGCCAGCAGCCAACGACAAAGCAATCAGCCCCAGCATTTT. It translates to CASSQRQSNQPQHF.

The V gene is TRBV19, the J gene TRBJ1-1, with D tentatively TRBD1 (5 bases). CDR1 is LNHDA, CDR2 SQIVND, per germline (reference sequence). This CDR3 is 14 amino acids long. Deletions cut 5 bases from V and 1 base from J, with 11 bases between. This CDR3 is CASSLRGPNTEAFF. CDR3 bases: TGTGCCAGTAGTTTGAGGGGACCGAACACTGAAGCTTTCTTT.

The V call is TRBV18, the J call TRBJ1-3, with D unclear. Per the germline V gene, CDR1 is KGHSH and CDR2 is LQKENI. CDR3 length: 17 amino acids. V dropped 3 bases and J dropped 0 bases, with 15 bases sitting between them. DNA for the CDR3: TGTGCCAGCTCACCGCTCGACTTCAGGACCTCTGGAAACACCATATATTTT. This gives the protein CASSPLDFRTSGNTIYF.

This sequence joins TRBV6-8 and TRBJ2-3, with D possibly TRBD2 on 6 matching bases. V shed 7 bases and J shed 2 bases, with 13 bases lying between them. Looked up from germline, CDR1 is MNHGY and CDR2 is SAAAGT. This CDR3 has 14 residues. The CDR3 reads CASTSDTYTDTQYF. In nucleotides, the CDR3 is TGTGCCAGCACTAGCGACACATACACAGATACGCAGTATTTT.

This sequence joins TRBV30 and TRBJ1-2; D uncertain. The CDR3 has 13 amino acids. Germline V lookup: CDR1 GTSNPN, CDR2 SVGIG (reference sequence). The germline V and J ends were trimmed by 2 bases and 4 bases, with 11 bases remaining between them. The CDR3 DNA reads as TGTGCCTGGAGTAGGGAGGGTCTCTATGGCTACACCTTC. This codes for CAWSREGLYGYTF. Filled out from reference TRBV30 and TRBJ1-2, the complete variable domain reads SQTIHQWPATLVQPVGSPLSLECTVEGTSNPNLYWYRQAAGRGLQLLFYSVGIGQISSEVPQNLSASRPQDRQFILSSKKLLLSDSGFYLCAWSREGLYGYTFGSGTRLTVV.

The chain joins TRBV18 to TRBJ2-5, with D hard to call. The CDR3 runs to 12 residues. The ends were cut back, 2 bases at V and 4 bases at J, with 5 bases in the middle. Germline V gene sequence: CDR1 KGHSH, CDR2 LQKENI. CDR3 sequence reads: CASSPERETQYF. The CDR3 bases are TGTGCCAGCTCACCAGAACGAGAGACCCAGTACTTC.

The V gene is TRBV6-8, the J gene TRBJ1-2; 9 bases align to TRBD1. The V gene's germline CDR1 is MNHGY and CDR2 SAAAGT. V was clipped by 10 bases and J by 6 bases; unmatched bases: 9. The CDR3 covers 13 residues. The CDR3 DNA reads TGTGCCATCAGGGACAGGGAAGTGGATGGCTACACCTTC. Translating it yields CAIRDREVDGYTF.

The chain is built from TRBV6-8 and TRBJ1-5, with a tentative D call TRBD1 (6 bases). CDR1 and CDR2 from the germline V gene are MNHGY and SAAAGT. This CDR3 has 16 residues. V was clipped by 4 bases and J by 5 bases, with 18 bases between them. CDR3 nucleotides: TGTGCCAGCAGTTCCACCCTATCGGGACAATATCAGCCCCAGCATTTT. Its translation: CASSSTLSGQYQPQHF.

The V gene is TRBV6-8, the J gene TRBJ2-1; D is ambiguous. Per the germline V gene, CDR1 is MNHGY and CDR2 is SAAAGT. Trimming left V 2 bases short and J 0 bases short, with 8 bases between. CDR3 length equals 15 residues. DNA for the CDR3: TGTGCCAGCAGTTACGGGCTGAGCTCCTACAATGAGCAGTTCTTC. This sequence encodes CASSYGLSSYNEQFF.

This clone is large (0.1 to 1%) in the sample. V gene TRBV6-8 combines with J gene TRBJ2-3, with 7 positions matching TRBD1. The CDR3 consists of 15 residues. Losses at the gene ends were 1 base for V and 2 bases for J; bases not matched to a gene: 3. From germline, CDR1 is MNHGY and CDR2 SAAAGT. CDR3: CASSYWDSSTDTQYF. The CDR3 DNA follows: TGTGCCAGCAGTTACTGGGACAGCTCCACAGATACGCAGTATTTT.

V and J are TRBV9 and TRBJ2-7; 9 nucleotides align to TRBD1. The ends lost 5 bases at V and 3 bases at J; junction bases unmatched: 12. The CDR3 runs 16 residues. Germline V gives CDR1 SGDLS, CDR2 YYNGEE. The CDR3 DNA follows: TGTGCCAGCAGGCAAAACACCGGGACAGGGCACTACGAGCAGTACTTC. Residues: CASRQNTGTGHYEQYF.

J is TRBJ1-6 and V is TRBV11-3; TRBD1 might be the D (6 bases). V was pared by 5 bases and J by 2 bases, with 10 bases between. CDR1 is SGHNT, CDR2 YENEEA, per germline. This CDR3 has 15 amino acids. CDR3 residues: CASSRRQAYNSPLHF. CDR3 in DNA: TGTGCCAGCAGCAGAAGACAGGCCTATAATTCACCCCTCCACTTT.

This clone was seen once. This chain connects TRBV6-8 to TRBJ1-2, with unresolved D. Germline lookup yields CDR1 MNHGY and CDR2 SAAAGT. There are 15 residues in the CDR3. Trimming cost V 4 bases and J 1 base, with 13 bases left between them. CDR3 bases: TGTGCCAGCAGTTGGTCCCTCGCCTTTAACTATGGCTACACCTTC. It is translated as CASSWSLAFNYGYTF.

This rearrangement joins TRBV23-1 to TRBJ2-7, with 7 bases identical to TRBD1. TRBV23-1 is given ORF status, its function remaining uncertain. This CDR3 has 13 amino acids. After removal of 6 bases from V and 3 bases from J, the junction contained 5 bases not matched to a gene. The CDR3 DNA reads TGCGCCAGCAGCGTGGGACAGATCTACGAGCAGTACTTC. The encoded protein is CASSVGQIYEQYF.

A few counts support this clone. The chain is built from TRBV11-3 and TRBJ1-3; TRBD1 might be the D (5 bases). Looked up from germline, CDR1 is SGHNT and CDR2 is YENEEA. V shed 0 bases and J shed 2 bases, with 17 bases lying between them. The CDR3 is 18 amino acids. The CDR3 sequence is CASSLDVFTGRAGNTIYF. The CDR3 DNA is TGTGCCAGCAGCTTAGACGTCTTTACAGGCCGCGCTGGAAACACCATATATTTT. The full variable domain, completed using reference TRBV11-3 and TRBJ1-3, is EAGVVQSPRYKIIEKKQPVAFWCNPISGHNTLYWYLQNLGQGPELLIRYENEEAVDDSQLPKDRFSAERLKGVDSTLKIQPAELGDSAVYLCASSLDVFTGRAGNTIYFGEGSWLTVV.

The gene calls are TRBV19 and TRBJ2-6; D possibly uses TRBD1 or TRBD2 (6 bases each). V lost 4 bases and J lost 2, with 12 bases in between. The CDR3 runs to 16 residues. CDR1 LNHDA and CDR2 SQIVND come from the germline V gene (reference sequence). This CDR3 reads CASSKGGRAGANVLTF. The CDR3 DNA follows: TGTGCCAGTAGTAAGGGGGGCAGAGCTGGGGCCAACGTCCTGACTTTC.

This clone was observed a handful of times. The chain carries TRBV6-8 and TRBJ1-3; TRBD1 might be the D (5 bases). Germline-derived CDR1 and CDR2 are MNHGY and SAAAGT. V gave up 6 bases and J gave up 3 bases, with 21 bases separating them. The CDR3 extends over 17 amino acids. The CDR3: CASSAQYRGSVGNTIYF. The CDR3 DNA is TGTGCCAGCAGCGCCCAATACCGGGGGTCGGTTGGAAACACCATATATTTT.

For the CDR3, the DNA is TGTGCCAGCAGCATGACTAGCGGGGCCTACGAGCAGTACTTC. It codes for CASSMTSGAYEQYF. This chain uses TRBV11-3 with TRBJ2-7; TRBD2 aligns across 11 bases. V trimming: 5 bases; J trimming: 2 bases; junction bases outside the gene matches: 2. Germline CDR1 is SGHNT and CDR2 is YENEEA. CDR3 size: 14 residues.

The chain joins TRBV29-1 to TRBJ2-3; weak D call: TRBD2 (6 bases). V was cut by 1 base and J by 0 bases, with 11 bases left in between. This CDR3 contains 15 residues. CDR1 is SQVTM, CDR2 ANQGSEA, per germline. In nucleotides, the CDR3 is TGCAGCGTTGAAGGGGGACTGTATAGCACAGATACGCAGTATTTT. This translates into CSVEGGLYSTDTQYF.

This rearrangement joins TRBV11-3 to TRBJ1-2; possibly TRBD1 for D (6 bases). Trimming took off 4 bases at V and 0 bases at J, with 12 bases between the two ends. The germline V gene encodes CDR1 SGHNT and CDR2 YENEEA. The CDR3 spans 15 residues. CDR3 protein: CASSSDRTPNYGYTF. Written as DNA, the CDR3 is TGTGCCAGCAGCTCGGACAGAACTCCTAACTATGGCTACACCTTC. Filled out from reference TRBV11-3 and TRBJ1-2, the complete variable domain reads EAGVVQSPRYKIIEKKQPVAFWCNPISGHNTLYWYLQNLGQGPELLIRYENEEAVDDSQLPKDRFSAERLKGVDSTLKIQPAELGDSAVYLCASSSDRTPNYGYTFGSGTRLTVV.

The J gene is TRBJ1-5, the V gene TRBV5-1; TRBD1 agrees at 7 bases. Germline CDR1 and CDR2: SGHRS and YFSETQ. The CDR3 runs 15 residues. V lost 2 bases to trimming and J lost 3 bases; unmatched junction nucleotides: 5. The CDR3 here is CASSLQGQINQPQHF. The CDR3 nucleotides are TGCGCCAGCAGCTTACAGGGGCAAATCAATCAGCCCCAGCATTTT.

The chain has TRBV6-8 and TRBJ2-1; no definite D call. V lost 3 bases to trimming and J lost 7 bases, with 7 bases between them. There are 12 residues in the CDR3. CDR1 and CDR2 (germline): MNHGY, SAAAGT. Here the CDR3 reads CASSYGDNEQFF. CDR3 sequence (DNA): TGTGCCAGCAGTTATGGGGATAATGAGCAGTTCTTC.